A selection of T cell receptor beta chains follows, all from one sample in a study of blood T cell repertoires in COVID-19. The data were produced by immunoSEQ multiplex PCR, yet TCRdb's version contains in-frame clones alone and is incomplete. The profile shows about 48,000 clones, 70% to 90% of them singletons. The material sequenced was PBMCs or T cells enriched from blood (not recorded which). These receptors were collected from a woman aged 45 to 65 who had recovered from COVID-19. The CDR3 runs from the conserved cysteine through the conserved F or W. D genes are given only for firm matches. The size field is filled for only some rows; it gives once, few, many or a size class.

v_gene: TRBV24-1
j_gene: TRBJ2-1
abundance: -
d_gene: -
CDR3aa: CATSEARFPNEQFF
CDR3nt: TGTGCCACCAGTGAAGCCCGATTCCCCAATGAGCAGTTCTTC

v_gene: TRBV5-4
j_gene: TRBJ1-6
abundance: -
d_gene: TRBD1
CDR3aa: CASSTGRSPLHF
CDR3nt: TGTGCCAGCTCGACAGGGAGATCACCCCTCCACTTT

v_gene: TRBV28
j_gene: TRBJ1-5
abundance: once
d_gene: -
CDR3aa: CASSAGVNSYQPQHF
CDR3nt: TGTGCCAGCAGTGCAGGGGTTAATTCATATCAGCCCCAGCATTTT

v_gene: TRBV7-2
j_gene: TRBJ2-1
abundance: once
d_gene: TRBD2
CDR3aa: CASSQSGGTYNEQFF
CDR3nt: TGTGCCAGCAGCCAAAGCGGGGGGACCTACAATGAGCAGTTCTTC

v_gene: TRBV7-2
j_gene: TRBJ2-3
abundance: few
d_gene: -
CDR3aa: CASSWRFTDTQYF
CDR3nt: TGTGCCAGCAGCTGGAGATTCACAGATACGCAGTATTTT

v_gene: TRBV27
j_gene: TRBJ2-7
abundance: few
d_gene: -
CDR3aa: CASSLSTTVAYEQYF
CDR3nt: TGTGCCAGCAGTTTATCGACCACAGTAGCCTACGAGCAGTACTTC

v_gene: TRBV7-2
j_gene: TRBJ1-3
abundance: -
d_gene: TRBD1
CDR3aa: CASSFPQGAANTIYF
CDR3nt: TGTGCCAGCAGCTTCCCCCAGGGGGCCGCAAACACCATATATTTT

v_gene: TRBV5-6
j_gene: TRBJ2-5
abundance: -
d_gene: TRBD2
CDR3aa: CASSSGLAETQYF
CDR3nt: TGTGCCAGCAGCTCCGGACTAGCGGAGACCCAGTACTTC

v_gene: TRBV4-3
j_gene: TRBJ2-6
abundance: -
d_gene: TRBD2
CDR3aa: CASSQVLGGPWGGGANVLTF
CDR3nt: TGCGCCAGCAGCCAAGTACTGGGCGGCCCCTGGGGAGGGGGGGCCAACGTCCTGACTTTC

v_gene: TRBV18
j_gene: TRBJ1-5
abundance: -
d_gene: TRBD1
CDR3aa: CASSPSRDSSNQPQHF
CDR3nt: TGTGCCAGCTCACCCTCGAGGGACAGCAGCAATCAGCCCCAGCATTTT

v_gene: TRBV4-1
j_gene: TRBJ2-2
abundance: -
d_gene: TRBD1
CDR3aa: CASSPQATGASGELFF
CDR3nt: TGCGCCAGCAGCCCCCAGGCCACAGGGGCTTCCGGGGAGCTGTTTTTT

v_gene: TRBV7-2
j_gene: TRBJ1-5
abundance: -
d_gene: -
CDR3aa: CASSLVRGGQPQHF
CDR3nt: TGTGCCAGCAGCTTAGTCCGGGGAGGTCAGCCCCAGCATTTT

v_gene: TRBV10-1
j_gene: TRBJ2-7
abundance: -
d_gene: TRBD1
CDR3aa: CASSEAAGGSYEQYF
CDR3nt: TGCGCCAGCAGTGAGGCGGCAGGGGGCTCCTACGAGCAGTACTTC

v_gene: TRBV2
j_gene: TRBJ2-5
abundance: once
d_gene: -
CDR3aa: CASAGRPETQYF
CDR3nt: TGTGCCAGCGCGGGACGGCCGGAGACCCAGTACTTC

v_gene: TRBV6-6
j_gene: TRBJ2-1
abundance: -
d_gene: TRBD2
CDR3aa: CASTPGLAGLSQQFF
CDR3nt: TGTGCCAGCACCCCGGGACTAGCGGGACTTAGTCAGCAGTTCTTC

v_gene: TRBV7-2
j_gene: TRBJ2-7
abundance: -
d_gene: -
CDR3aa: CASSLAAGPNYEQYF
CDR3nt: TGTGCCAGCAGCTTAGCCGCGGGACCAAATTACGAGCAGTACTTC

v_gene: TRBV7-2
j_gene: TRBJ2-7
abundance: -
d_gene: TRBD2
CDR3aa: CASSFSGGAYEQYF
CDR3nt: TGTGCCAGCAGCTTTAGCGGGGGGGCCTACGAGCAGTACTTC

v_gene: TRBV7-8
j_gene: TRBJ1-5
abundance: -
d_gene: -
CDR3aa: CASSLLTAFNQPQHF
CDR3nt: TGTGCCAGCAGCTTATTGACAGCCTTCAATCAACCCCAGCATTTT

v_gene: TRBV18
j_gene: TRBJ1-5
abundance: -
d_gene: -
CDR3aa: CASSPGPENEPQHF
CDR3nt: TGTGCCAGCTCACCAGGTCCGGAGAATGAGCCCCAGCATTTT

v_gene: TRBV4-1
j_gene: TRBJ1-2
abundance: -
d_gene: -
CDR3aa: CASSQAGRNYGYTF
CDR3nt: TGCGCCAGCAGCCAAGCAGGCAGAAACTATGGCTACACCTTC

v_gene: TRBV5-5
j_gene: TRBJ2-7
abundance: -
d_gene: -
CDR3aa: CASSYQTGTYEQYF
CDR3nt: TGTGCCAGCAGCTATCAAACAGGTACCTACGAGCAGTACTTC

v_gene: TRBV6-4
j_gene: TRBJ2-3
abundance: -
d_gene: TRBD2
CDR3aa: CASSDSAGGPDTQYF
CDR3nt: TGTGCCAGCAGTGATTCAGCGGGAGGGCCAGATACGCAGTATTTT

v_gene: TRBV6-5
j_gene: TRBJ2-5
abundance: -
d_gene: TRBD1
CDR3aa: CASKGAQETQYF
CDR3nt: TGTGCCAGCAAGGGGGCCCAAGAGACCCAGTACTTC

v_gene: TRBV6-6
j_gene: TRBJ1-5
abundance: -
d_gene: -
CDR3aa: CASSHTGKSGQPQHF
CDR3nt: TGTGCCAGCAGCCACACAGGGAAATCAGGTCAGCCCCAGCATTTT

v_gene: TRBV13
j_gene: TRBJ2-7
abundance: -
d_gene: -
CDR3aa: CASSPSGTLNEQYF
CDR3nt: TGTGCCAGCAGTCCCTCCGGGACATTGAACGAGCAGTACTTC

v_gene: TRBV5-6
j_gene: TRBJ2-7
abundance: -
d_gene: -
CDR3aa: CASSVQGTYEQYF
CDR3nt: TGTGCCAGCAGCGTGCAGGGAACCTACGAGCAGTACTTC

v_gene: TRBV7-8
j_gene: TRBJ2-7
abundance: few
d_gene: TRBD1
CDR3aa: CASSHGTGGYYEQYF
CDR3nt: TGTGCCAGCAGCCATGGGACAGGGGGATACTACGAGCAGTACTTC

v_gene: TRBV7-2
j_gene: TRBJ1-3
abundance: -
d_gene: -
CDR3aa: CASTFRGGSGNTIYF
CDR3nt: TGTGCCAGCACTTTTAGGGGGGGTTCAGGAAACACCATATATTTT

v_gene: TRBV11-2
j_gene: TRBJ2-5
abundance: -
d_gene: -
CDR3aa: CASSSQETQYF
CDR3nt: TGTGCCAGCAGCTCACAAGAGACCCAGTACTTC

v_gene: TRBV3-1/TRBV3-2
j_gene: TRBJ2-1
abundance: -
d_gene: TRBD2
CDR3aa: CASSPWFAGAEYNEQFF
CDR3nt: TGTGCCAGCAGCCCTTGGTTTGCGGGAGCGGAGTACAATGAGCAGTTCTTC

v_gene: TRBV18
j_gene: TRBJ2-6
abundance: -
d_gene: TRBD1
CDR3aa: CASSPGPGQGGIHSSGANVLTF
CDR3nt: TGTGCCAGCTCGCCAGGACCGGGACAGGGAGGCATTCACAGCTCTGGGGCCAACGTCCTGACTTTC

v_gene: TRBV9
j_gene: TRBJ2-1
abundance: -
d_gene: TRBD2
CDR3aa: CASSVAGRVDEQFF
CDR3nt: TGTGCCAGCAGCGTAGCAGGGAGGGTCGATGAGCAGTTCTTC

v_gene: TRBV6-5
j_gene: TRBJ1-6
abundance: -
d_gene: -
CDR3aa: CASSYSRRGAELHF
CDR3nt: TGTGCCAGCAGTTACTCGCGGCGGGGGGCCGAACTTCACTTT

v_gene: TRBV2
j_gene: TRBJ2-3
abundance: -
d_gene: -
CDR3aa: CASSAFGGDTQYF
CDR3nt: TGTGCCAGCAGTGCCTTTGGAGGGGATACGCAGTATTTT

v_gene: TRBV7-9
j_gene: TRBJ2-3
abundance: -
d_gene: -
CDR3aa: CASSLQAWGTDTQYF
CDR3nt: TGTGCCAGCAGCTTGCAGGCTTGGGGCACAGATACGCAGTATTTT

v_gene: TRBV5-6
j_gene: TRBJ1-2
abundance: -
d_gene: -
CDR3aa: CASSLGGLQGDGYTF
CDR3nt: TGTGCCAGCAGCTTGGGGGGCTTACAAGGGGATGGCTACACCTTC

v_gene: TRBV29-1
j_gene: TRBJ2-1
abundance: -
d_gene: -
CDR3aa: CSGLLYNEQFF
CDR3nt: TGCAGCGGTCTACTGTACAATGAGCAGTTCTTC